This T cell receptor (beta chain) was recovered during a study of T cells in Graves' hyperthyroidism and ophthalmopathy. Study-level background: Peripheral blood was acquired at first diagnosis, ahead of any therapy whatsoever. Study-wide results and limits: Ophthalmopathy got predicted by the model a median 6.5 months before its onset. Most clonotypes expanded in the thyroid (above 0.001) were also present in blood.

Amplification yielded TCR beta CDR3 regions, with RNA transcripts as the source. Using the HTBI primer set, a first-round RT-PCR was run on the TCR CDR3. TCRdb itself ran the multiplex PCR reads through MiXCR, one entry per CDR3 protein. The sample has around 250,000 distinct CDR3 sequences, approximately 14% seen once. V lost 4 bases to trimming and J lost 2 bases, with 18 bases between them. The CDR3 loop spans 17 amino acids. The germline V gene encodes CDR1 LNHDA and CDR2 SQIVND (reference sequence). In making diagnoses, clinical symptoms, serum thyroxine and TRAb, thyroid ultrasound and orbital computed tomography were all used. Only a few counts were recorded for this clonotype. The antigen remains unidentified.

Sequencing input: blood. The source is a woman between 40 and 50 years old with Graves' hyperthyroidism that later progressed to Graves' ophthalmopathy. The chain combines TRBV19 with TRBJ1-5; D remains ambiguous. DNA of the CDR3: TGTGCCAGTAGTACTGATCGGACGGGGTCGGGCAATCAGCCCCAGCATTTT. Residues: CASSTDRTGSGNQPQHF.